One T cell receptor beta chain is described in this entry. The data were taken from a study of blood T cell repertoires in COVID-19. In germline, CDR1 is MNHNS, CDR2 SASEGT. This CDR3 spans 15 amino acids. V was clipped by 2 bases and J by 5 bases, with 10 bases between them. TCRdb's copy holds only in-frame clones and misses some; the assay was immunoSEQ multiplex PCR. The repertoire holds roughly 100,000 clones, 75% to 95% seen once, with 4.5% to 5.5% in the top ten. V is TRBV6-1 and J is TRBJ1-6; D is undetermined. This receptor was taken from a middle-aged man with acute or convalescent COVID-19. Sequencing input: peripheral blood. This chain's CDR3 is CASSEWVQHNSPLHF. In DNA, the CDR3 is TGTGCCAGCAGTGAATGGGTACAGCATAATTCACCCCTCCACTTT.